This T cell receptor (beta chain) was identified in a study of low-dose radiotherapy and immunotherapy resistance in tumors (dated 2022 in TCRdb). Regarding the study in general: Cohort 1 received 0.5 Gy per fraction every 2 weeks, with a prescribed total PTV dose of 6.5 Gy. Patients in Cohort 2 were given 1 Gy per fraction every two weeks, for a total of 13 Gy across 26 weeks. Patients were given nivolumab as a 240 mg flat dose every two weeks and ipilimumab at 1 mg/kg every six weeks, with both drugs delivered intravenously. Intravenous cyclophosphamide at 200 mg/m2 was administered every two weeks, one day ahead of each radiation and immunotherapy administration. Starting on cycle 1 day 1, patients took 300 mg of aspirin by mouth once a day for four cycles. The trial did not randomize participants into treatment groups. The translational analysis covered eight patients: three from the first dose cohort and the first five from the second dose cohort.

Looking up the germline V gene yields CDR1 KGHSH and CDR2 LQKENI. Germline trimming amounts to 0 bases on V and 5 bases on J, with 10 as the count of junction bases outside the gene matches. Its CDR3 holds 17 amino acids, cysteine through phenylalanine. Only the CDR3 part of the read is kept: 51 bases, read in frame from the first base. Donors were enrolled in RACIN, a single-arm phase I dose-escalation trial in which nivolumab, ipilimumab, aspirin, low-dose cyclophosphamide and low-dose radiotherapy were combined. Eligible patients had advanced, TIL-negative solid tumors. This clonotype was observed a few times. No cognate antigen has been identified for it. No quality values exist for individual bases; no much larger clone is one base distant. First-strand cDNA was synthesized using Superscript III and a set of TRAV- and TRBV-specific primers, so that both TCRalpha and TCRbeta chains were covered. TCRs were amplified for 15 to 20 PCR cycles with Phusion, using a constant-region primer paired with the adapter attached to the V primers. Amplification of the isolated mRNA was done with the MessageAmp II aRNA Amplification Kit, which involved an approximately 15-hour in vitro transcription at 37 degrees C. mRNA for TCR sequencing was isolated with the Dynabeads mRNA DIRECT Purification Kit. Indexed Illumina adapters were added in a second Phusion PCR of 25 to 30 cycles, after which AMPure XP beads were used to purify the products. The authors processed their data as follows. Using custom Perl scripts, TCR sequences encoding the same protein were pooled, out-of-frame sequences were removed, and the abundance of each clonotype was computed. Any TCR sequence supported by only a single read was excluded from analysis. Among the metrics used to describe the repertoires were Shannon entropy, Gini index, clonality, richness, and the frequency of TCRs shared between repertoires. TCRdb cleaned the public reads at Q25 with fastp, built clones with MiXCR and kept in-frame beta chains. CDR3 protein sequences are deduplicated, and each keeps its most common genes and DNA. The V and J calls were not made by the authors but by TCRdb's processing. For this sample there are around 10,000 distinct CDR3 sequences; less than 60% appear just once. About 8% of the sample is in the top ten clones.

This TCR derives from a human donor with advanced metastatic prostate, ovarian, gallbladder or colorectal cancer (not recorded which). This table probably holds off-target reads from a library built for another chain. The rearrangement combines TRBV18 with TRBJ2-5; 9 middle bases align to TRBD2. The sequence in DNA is TGTGCCAGCTCACCACCGATCGTTAGCGGGAGCTGGGAGACCCAGTACTTC. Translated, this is CASSPPIVSGSWETQYF.